The next 3 T cell receptor beta chains were all read from a single sample in a study of post-analysis software for immune sequencing data. The study, taken as a whole, reports: TRBV segments more frequent in patients than in controls numbered a few and included TRBV5-6, TRBV5-1 and TRBV20-1.

Built from TCR beta cDNA, the libraries had unique molecular identifiers in them. A single record per CDR3 protein comes from TCRdb applying MiXCR to the PCR reads. The profile shows more than 450,000 distinct CDR3 sequences, 44% of them singletons. Antigen specificity for these receptors is unknown. The sequenced sample consisted of blood. These receptor sequences come from a girl aged 10-17 years with multiple sclerosis.

This clonotype was found a few times. The chain recombines TRBV20-1 with TRBJ2-7, with D maybe TRBD1 (6 bases). V was cut by 5 bases and J by 7 bases, with 21 bases left in between. In germline, CDR1 is DFQATT, CDR2 SNEGSKA (reference sequence). This CDR3 is built from 14 residues. For the CDR3, the DNA is TGCAGTGCTCCCGGCGTAGGGACAACGAAGGAGCAGTACTTC. Residues: CSAPGVGTTKEQYF.

The chain recombines TRBV7-8 with TRBJ1-4, with 7 nucleotides matching TRBD1. CDR1 and CDR2 from the germline V gene are SGHVS and FQNEAQ. V trimming: 6 bases; J trimming: 5 bases; junction bases outside the gene matches: 6. This CDR3 is built from 14 residues. CDR3 coding DNA: TGTGCCAGCAGTTACAGGGGCCCGAATGAAAAACTGTTTTTT. Protein product: CASSYRGPNEKLFF.

This clonotype was detected only a few times. The chain carries TRBV24-1 and TRBJ2-1, with D tentatively TRBD2 (6 bases). The CDR3 is 15 residues long. V lost 1 base, J lost 5 bases, and 11 bases lay in between. The V gene's germline CDR1 is KGHDR and CDR2 SFDVKD. This CDR3 is CATSDFELADNEQFF. The DNA for the CDR3 is TGTGCCACCAGTGATTTCGAACTAGCAGACAATGAGCAGTTCTTC.